These T cell receptor beta chains were read from a single sample in a study of T cell responses to AZD1222 COVID-19 vaccine. This table comes from immunoSEQ multiplex PCR, and its TCRdb copy is limited to in-frame clones, with some not included. The sample records 150,000 to 200,000 clones, about 90% being singletons. Sequencing was performed on peripheral blood, taken 28 days after the second AZD1222 dose. The receptors were gathered from an adult who received the AZD1222 COVID-19 vaccine. Both conserved end residues are part of each CDR3. The D gene is left open where the match is weak. Not all rows give a size; the values are once, few, many and, for expanded clones, a class.

TRBJ2-5,15,once,TRBV2,TRBD1,CASSVGTGGPETQYF,TGTGCCAGCAGTGTCGGGACAGGGGGCCCAGAGACCCAGTACTTC
TRBJ1-5,17,-,TRBV19,TRBD1,CASSIGDRGYSNQPQHF,TGTGCCAGTAGTATAGGCGACAGGGGGTATAGCAATCAGCCCCAGCATTTT
TRBJ2-3,17,-,TRBV12-5,TRBD1,CARPILGQGSSTDTQYF,TGTGCTAGGCCTATCCTTGGACAGGGGAGTAGCACAGATACGCAGTATTTT
TRBJ1-5,13,-,TRBV19,-,CASSIPSNQPQHF,TGTGCCAGTAGTATTCCTAGCAATCAGCCCCAGCATTTT
TRBJ2-1,15,-,TRBV2,TRBD2,CASSELAGVFVEQFF,TGTGCCAGCAGTGAACTAGCGGGAGTATTCGTTGAGCAGTTCTTC
TRBJ2-2,16,-,TRBV2,-,CASSEAQRGATGELFF,TGTGCCAGCAGTGAAGCCCAACGAGGGGCCACCGGGGAGCTGTTTTTT
TRBJ2-5,13,-,TRBV4-2,-,CASSQDEATLSYF,TGTGCCAGCAGCCAAGATGAGGCGACCCTATCCTACTTC
TRBJ1-3,16,once,TRBV5-1,TRBD1,CASSAGTGGFGNTIYF,TGCGCCAGCAGCGCCGGGACAGGGGGTTTCGGAAACACCATATATTTT
TRBJ1-2,12,-,TRBV29-1,-,CSPSTGTDGYTF,TGCAGCCCCTCTACGGGGACGGATGGCTACACCTTC
TRBJ2-3,14,-,TRBV2,-,CASTSRGGTDTQYF,TGTGCCAGCACCTCGCGGGGAGGCACAGATACGCAGTATTTT
TRBJ1-1,14,-,TRBV10-3,-,CAISSGQMNTEAFF,TGTGCCATCAGTTCGGGACAAATGAACACTGAAGCTTTCTTT
TRBJ1-2,15,-,TRBV2,TRBD1,CASSEDRDSNYGYTF,TGTGCCAGCAGTGAAGACAGGGACAGCAACTATGGCTACACCTTC
TRBJ1-5,12,-,TRBV29-1,-,CSVGENDQPQHF,TGCAGCGTTGGGGAAAACGATCAGCCCCAGCATTTT
TRBJ1-4,15,once,TRBV2,-,CASSVDRGSNEKLFF,TGTGCCAGCAGTGTAGACCGGGGTTCTAATGAAAAACTGTTTTTT
TRBJ1-5,13,-,TRBV6-2/TRBV6-3,-,CASSRTKHQPQHF,TGTGCCAGCAGCAGGACAAAGCATCAGCCCCAGCATTTT
TRBJ2-7,17,-,TRBV28,-,CASSLYRGGAVTYEQYF,TGTGCCAGCAGTTTATACCGTGGGGGGGCTGTAACCTACGAGCAGTACTTC